This TCR beta chain originates from a study of cytomegalovirus exposure and HLA in healthy donors. Trimming left V 3 bases short and J 0 bases short, with 5 bases between. The CDR3 covers 13 residues. In germline, CDR1 is SGHRS, CDR2 YFSETQ. On this clone itself: Its antigen remains unidentified.

Overall study results and limits: Usually a TCR sequence was rare, but some public TCRs were found in many donors. Association of a missense DCLRE1C variant with TCR beta V- and J-gene trimming was reported in a later analysis. Apparent HLA restriction characterized most CMV-associated TCR beta chains in a later analysis. CMV antigen specificity was confirmed in vitro for a few CMV-associated chains.

The PCR contained 60 Vbeta and 13 Jbeta primers. TCRdb's table, derived via immunoSEQ multiplex PCR, lists solely in-frame clones and lacks some. The sample carries some 150,000 clones, 80% recorded once. The sample comprised PBMCs. This clonotype originated in a woman in her 50s in good health and CMV-seronegative. The chain recombines TRBV5-1 with TRBJ2-3, with a weak D call TRBD2 (5 bases). This CDR3 is CASSSGSTDTQYF. The CDR3 nucleotides read TGCGCCAGCAGCTCGGGGAGCACAGATACGCAGTATTTT. Full variable domain (rest looked up from reference TRBV5-1 and TRBJ2-3): KAGVTQTPRYLIKTRGQQVTLSCSPISGHRSVSWYQQTPGQGLQFLFEYFSETQRNKGNFPGRFSGRQFSNSRSEMNVSTLELGDSALYLCASSSGSTDTQYFGPGTRLTVL.